Shown below are 9 T cell receptor beta chains from a single sample sequenced in a study of cytomegalovirus exposure and HLA in healthy donors. Primers included in the PCR were 60 Vbeta and 13 Jbeta primers. Sequencing was performed with immunoSEQ multiplex PCR; in TCRdb, only in-frame clones are kept and a portion is missing. Of 60,000 to 85,000 clones listed, roughly 76% were seen once; the top ten hold about 12%. Input material: PBMCs. The receptors were sampled from a male donor in good health and CMV-seropositive.

V is TRBV19 and J is TRBJ1-4, with TRBD1 matching 8 bases. The CDR3 extends over 16 amino acids. Trimming cost V 4 bases and J 7 bases; bases outside gene matches: 11. Germline V lookup: CDR1 LNHDA, CDR2 SQIVND (reference sequence). CDR3 residues: CASSRGLTGVVEKLFF. In nucleotides, the CDR3 is TGTGCCAGTAGTAGGGGGCTGACAGGGGTTGTTGAAAAACTGTTTTTT.

In its sample, this clone was seen once. This rearrangement joins TRBV5-1 to TRBJ2-1; 12 bases align to TRBD2. Germline CDR1 SGHRS, CDR2 YFSETQ. Unmatched junction bases numbered 2, after V lost 4 bases and J lost 9 bases. This CDR3 has 13 residues. DNA of the CDR3: TGCGCCAGCAGCGTGGGACTAGCGGGTGAGCAGTTCTTC. This encodes CASSVGLAGEQFF.

The chain uses TRBV6-1 and TRBJ1-1; D perhaps matches TRBD1 (6 bases). The V gene lost 3 bases and the J gene lost 7 bases, with 9 bases spanning the gap. This CDR3 has 12 amino acids. Germline V gene lookup returns CDR1 MNHNS and CDR2 SASEGT. CDR3 coding DNA: TGTGCCAGCAGTGATGTCAGGGGTGAAGCTTTCTTT. Amino acids: CASSDVRGEAFF.

This chain connects TRBV14 to TRBJ1-2; D is unclear. Germline CDR1 reads SGHDN; CDR2 reads FVKESK. The CDR3 extends over 15 amino acids. Trimming left V 4 bases short and J 5 bases short, with 17 bases between. The CDR3 is CASSPGLGDRYGYTF. As DNA, the CDR3 is TGTGCCAGCAGCCCTGGCCTAGGAGATCGGTATGGCTACACCTTC.

This chain joins TRBV9 and TRBJ2-3; possible D gene TRBD1, 6 bases. CDR3 size: 15 residues. From germline, CDR1 is SGDLS and CDR2 YYNGEE. V shed 0 bases and J shed 2 bases, with 10 bases lying between them. The CDR3 DNA reads TGTGCCAGCAGCGTAGCGGGGACATACACAGATACGCAGTATTTT. Its translation: CASSVAGTYTDTQYF. Full variable domain (remainder filled in from reference TRBV9 and TRBJ2-3): DSGVTQTPKHLITATGQRVTLRCSPRSGDLSVYWYQQSLDQGLQFLIQYYNGEERAKGNILERFSAQQFPDLHSELNLSSLELGDSALYFCASSVAGTYTDTQYFGPGTRLTVL.

J is TRBJ2-7 and V is TRBV9; TRBD1 matches 10 bases. The CDR3 consists of 15 residues. Germline-derived CDR1 and CDR2 are SGDLS and YYNGEE. V shed 4 bases and J 6 bases; nucleotides not matched to a gene: 10. CDR3: CASSPWTGGGAEQYF. In DNA, the CDR3 is TGTGCCAGCAGCCCTTGGACAGGGGGTGGGGCCGAGCAGTACTTC.

The genes are TRBV5-1 and TRBJ2-1, with TRBD2 matching over 8 bases. Per germline, CDR1 SGHRS and CDR2 YFSETQ. The V segment lost 0 bases and the J segment 5 bases; nucleotides outside the gene matches: 4. This CDR3 has 15 amino acids. The CDR3 region has the DNA TGCGCCAGCAGCTTGGTGGCGGGAGGCAACAATGAGCAGTTCTTC. It codes for CASSLVAGGNNEQFF.

The chain is built from TRBV7-8 and TRBJ1-2; 8 bases are a match to TRBD1. The CDR3 is 14 amino acids. The J segment lost 6 bases and the V segment lost 6 bases, leaving 9 bases of the junction unmatched. CDR1 and CDR2 from the germline V gene are SGHVS and FQNEAQ. DNA of the CDR3: TGTGCCAGCAGGCCTCCGGGACAGGTAGATGGCTACACCTTC. Translating it yields CASRPPGQVDGYTF.

The rearrangement uses TRBV5-1 and TRBJ2-7, with TRBD1 matching 11 bases. Losses at the gene ends were 4 bases for V and 5 bases for J; bases not matched to a gene: 11. Germline V CDR1 and CDR2: SGHRS, YFSETQ. The CDR3 totals 16 residues. The CDR3 is CASSGARTGGKNEQYF. CDR3 in DNA: TGCGCCAGCAGCGGAGCAAGGACAGGGGGCAAGAACGAGCAGTACTTC.